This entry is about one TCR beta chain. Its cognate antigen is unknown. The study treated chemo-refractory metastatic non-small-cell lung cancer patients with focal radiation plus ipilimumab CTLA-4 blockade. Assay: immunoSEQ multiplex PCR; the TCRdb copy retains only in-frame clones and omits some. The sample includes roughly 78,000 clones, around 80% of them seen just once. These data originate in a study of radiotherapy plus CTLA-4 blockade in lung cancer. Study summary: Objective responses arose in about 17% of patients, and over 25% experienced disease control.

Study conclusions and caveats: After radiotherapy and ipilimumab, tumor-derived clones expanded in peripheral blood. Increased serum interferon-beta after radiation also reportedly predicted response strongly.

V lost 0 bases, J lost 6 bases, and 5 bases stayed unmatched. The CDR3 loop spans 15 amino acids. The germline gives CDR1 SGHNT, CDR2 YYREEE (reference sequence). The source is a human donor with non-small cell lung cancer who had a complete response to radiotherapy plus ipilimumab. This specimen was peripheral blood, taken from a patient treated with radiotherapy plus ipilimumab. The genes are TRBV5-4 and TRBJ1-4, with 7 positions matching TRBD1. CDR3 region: CASSLGGRGDEKLFF. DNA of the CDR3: TGTGCCAGCAGCTTGGGTGGCAGGGGGGATGAAAAACTGTTTTTT.